The source of this T cell receptor (beta chain) is a study of shared clonotypes between healthy human individuals. Study-level points and caveats: Generation probability values for non-shared clonotypes were lower than those for clonotypes shared by all four donors.

Losses at the gene ends were 10 bases for V and 5 bases for J; bases not matched to a gene: 9. The CDR3 is 14 amino acids. CDR1 and CDR2 (germline): SEHNR, FQNEAQ (reference sequence). Original data processing: For the immunoSEQ data, sequences were junction-only without quality scores, so filtering differed. Profiling relied on immunoSEQ multiplex PCR, and the TCRdb table lists in-frame clones only, not all of them. V, J and clone size are those of that table, while D and trimming were read from the DNA. Of around 690,000 clones in the sample, 90% are singletons; the top ten hold 34%. Regarding this clone: Antigen: not known.

Source material: memory CD8+ T cells from PBMCs. Specified subset: CD45RO+ cells pooled with CCR7-negative TemRA cells. The chain combines TRBV7-9 with TRBJ2-2, with 8 positions matching TRBD2. The source of this sequence is a man younger than 35 in good health. Some clones in this sample may be carry-over from other donors' samples. CDR3 bases: TGTGCCATGAGAGCGGGAGATGGAACCGGGGAGCTGTTTTTT. Translation gives CAMRAGDGTGELFF.